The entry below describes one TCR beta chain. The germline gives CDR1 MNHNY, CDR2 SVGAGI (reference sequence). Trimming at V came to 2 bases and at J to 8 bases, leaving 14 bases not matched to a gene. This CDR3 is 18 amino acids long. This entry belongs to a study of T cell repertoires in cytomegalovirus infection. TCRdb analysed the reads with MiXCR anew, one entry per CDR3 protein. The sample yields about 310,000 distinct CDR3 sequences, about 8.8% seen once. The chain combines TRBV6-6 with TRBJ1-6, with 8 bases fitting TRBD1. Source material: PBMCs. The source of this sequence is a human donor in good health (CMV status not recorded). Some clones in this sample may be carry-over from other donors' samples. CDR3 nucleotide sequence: TGTGCCAGCAGTTACGGGCAACATTCAGGGGGCTGGGATTCACCCCTCCACTTT. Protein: CASSYGQHSGGWDSPLHF.